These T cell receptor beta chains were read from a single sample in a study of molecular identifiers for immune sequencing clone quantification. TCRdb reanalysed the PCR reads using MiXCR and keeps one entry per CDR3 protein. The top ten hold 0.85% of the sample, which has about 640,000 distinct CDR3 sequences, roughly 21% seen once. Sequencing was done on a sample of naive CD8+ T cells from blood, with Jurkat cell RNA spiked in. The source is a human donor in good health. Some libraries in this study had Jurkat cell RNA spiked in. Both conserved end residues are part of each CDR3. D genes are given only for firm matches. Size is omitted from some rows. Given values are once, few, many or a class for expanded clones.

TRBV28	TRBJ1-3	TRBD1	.	CASSLGRGGFGGTTLNTIYF	TGTGCCAGCAGTTTAGGCCGAGGGGGCTTCGGCGGAACTACCTTGAACACCATATATTTT
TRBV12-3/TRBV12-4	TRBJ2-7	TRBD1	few	CASSEARTGPYEQYF	TGTGCCAGCAGTGAGGCCAGGACAGGGCCCTACGAGCAGTACTTC
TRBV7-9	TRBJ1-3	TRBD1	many	CASSLITGEPGNTIYF	TGTGCCAGCAGCCTCATTACAGGGGAACCTGGAAACACCATATATTTT
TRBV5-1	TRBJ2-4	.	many	CASSLTLGTAKNIQYF	TGCGCCAGCAGCTTGACCCTTGGGACAGCCAAAAACATTCAGTACTTC
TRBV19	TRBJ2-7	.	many	CASSGALSYEQYF	TGTGCCAGTAGTGGGGCCCTCTCCTACGAGCAGTACTTC
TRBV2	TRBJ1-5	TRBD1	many	CASRTGTGEAYSNQPQHF	TGTGCCAGCAGGACCGGGACAGGGGAGGCATATAGCAATCAGCCCCAGCATTTT
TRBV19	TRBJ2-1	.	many	CASSTLEDHEQFF	TGTGCCAGTAGTACCCTGGAGGACCATGAGCAGTTCTTC
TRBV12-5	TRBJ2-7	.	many	CASGLGASEQYF	TGTGCTAGTGGTTTGGGGGCCTCCGAGCAGTACTTC
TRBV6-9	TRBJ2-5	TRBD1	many	CASSTGGQGRQETQYF	TGTGCCAGCAGTACAGGGGGACAGGGAAGGCAAGAGACCCAGTACTTC
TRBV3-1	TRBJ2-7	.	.	CASSPGGVLSYEQYF	TGTGCCAGCAGCCCCGGGGGAGTTTTAAGCTACGAGCAGTACTTC
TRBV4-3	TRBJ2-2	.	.	CASSHAQGGGELFF	TGCGCCAGCAGCCACGCACAGGGAGGCGGGGAGCTGTTTTTT
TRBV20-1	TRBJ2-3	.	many	CSARRDSRRNF	TGCAGTGCTAGGCGGGACAGTCGGAGGAATTTT
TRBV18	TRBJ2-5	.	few	CASTQAAAIQETQYF	TGTGCCAGCACCCAGGCGGCAGCCATTCAAGAGACCCAGTACTTC
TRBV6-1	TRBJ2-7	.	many	CASNHRGLMEQYF	TGTGCCAGCAATCATCGGGGTTTGATGGAGCAGTACTTC
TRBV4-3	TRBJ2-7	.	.	CASSKGRGYSYEQYF	TGCGCCAGCAGCAAGGGACGTGGCTACTCCTACGAGCAGTACTTC
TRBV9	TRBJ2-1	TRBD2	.	CASSVAGLAGHNEQFF	TGTGCCAGCAGCGTAGCAGGACTAGCGGGCCACAATGAGCAGTTCTTC
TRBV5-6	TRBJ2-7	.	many	CASSSRGVLNEQYF	TGTGCCAGCAGCTCGAGAGGGGTCCTTAACGAGCAGTACTTC
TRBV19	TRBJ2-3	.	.	CAGSRTSTDTQYF	TGTGCCGGTAGTAGAACAAGCACAGATACGCAGTATTTT
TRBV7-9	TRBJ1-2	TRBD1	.	CASSSAPHDRGRGCTF	TGTGCCAGCAGCTCCGCCCCGCACGACAGGGGGCGGGGCTGCACCTTC
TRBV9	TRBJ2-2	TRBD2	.	CASSVEGSGSGTGELFF	TGTGCCAGCAGCGTAGAAGGTAGCGGGAGCGGGACCGGGGAGCTGTTTTTT
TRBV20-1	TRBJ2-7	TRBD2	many	CSAREGLAGFYEQYF	TGCAGTGCTAGAGAGGGACTAGCGGGGTTCTACGAGCAGTACTTC
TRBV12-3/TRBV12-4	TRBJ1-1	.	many	CASTFSTGRSFF	TGTGCCAGCACTTTCTCGACAGGTCGGTCTTTCTTT
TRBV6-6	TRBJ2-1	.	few	CASSYSAVSYNEQFF	TGTGCCAGCAGTTACTCGGCTGTCTCCTACAATGAGCAGTTCTTC
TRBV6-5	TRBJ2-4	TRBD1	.	CASSPDRAVGIQYF	TGTGCCAGCAGCCCCGACAGGGCGGTCGGCATTCAGTACTTC
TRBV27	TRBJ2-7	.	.	CASSEAQRHYEQYF	TGTGCCAGCAGTGAGGCGCAGCGGCACTACGAGCAGTACTTC
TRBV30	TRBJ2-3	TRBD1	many	CAWSVGGGTDTQYF	TGTGCCTGGAGTGTAGGGGGCGGCACAGATACGCAGTATTTT
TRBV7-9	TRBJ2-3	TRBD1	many	CASSLLWDRSSFTDTQYF	TGTGCCAGCAGCTTGTTGTGGGACAGGAGTAGTTTCACAGATACGCAGTATTTT
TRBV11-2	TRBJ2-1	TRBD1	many	CASTQGRTGNYNEQFF	TGTGCCAGCACCCAGGGACGGACAGGGAACTACAATGAGCAGTTCTTC
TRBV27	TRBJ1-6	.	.	CASSLNPGILPLHF	TGTGCCAGCAGTTTAAATCCAGGGATTTTACCCCTCCACTTT
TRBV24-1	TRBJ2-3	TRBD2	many	CATQDGNLAGLHTDTQYF	TGTGCCACCCAGGACGGCAATTTAGCGGGTTTACACACAGATACGCAGTATTTT
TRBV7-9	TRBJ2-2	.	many	CASRQTGELFF	TGTGCCAGCAGGCAAACCGGGGAGCTGTTTTTT
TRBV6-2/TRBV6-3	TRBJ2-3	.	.	CASSYSRWAKDTQYF	TGTGCCAGCAGTTACTCGAGATGGGCTAAAGATACGCAGTATTTT
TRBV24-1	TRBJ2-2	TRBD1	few	CATSDHGQGADTGELFF	TGTGCCACCAGTGATCACGGACAGGGGGCCGACACCGGGGAGCTGTTTTTT
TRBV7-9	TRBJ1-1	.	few	CASRGGGGAGTNTEAFF	TGTGCCAGCAGGGGAGGGGGGGGAGCAGGGACGAACACTGAAGCTTTCTTT
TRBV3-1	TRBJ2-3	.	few	CASSPKRGVTDTQYF	TGTGCCAGCAGCCCAAAGAGGGGGGTTACAGATACGCAGTATTTT
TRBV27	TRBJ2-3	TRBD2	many	CASSLSSSGGAGTQYF	TGTGCCAGCAGTTTATCGTCTAGCGGGGGGGCAGGTACGCAGTATTTT
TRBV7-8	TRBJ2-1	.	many	CASSPYEAGYNEQFF	TGTGCCAGCAGCCCCTATGAGGCAGGCTACAATGAGCAGTTCTTC
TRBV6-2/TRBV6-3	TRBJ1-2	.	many	CASSPAVLIPYGYTF	TGTGCCAGCAGCCCCGCCGTGCTAATTCCCTATGGCTACACCTTC
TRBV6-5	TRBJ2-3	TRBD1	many	CASSYLEWTGGKISDTQYF	TGTGCCAGCAGTTACTTAGAGTGGACAGGGGGCAAAATATCAGATACGCAGTATTTT
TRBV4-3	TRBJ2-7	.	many	CASSQEGRGSYEQYF	TGCGCCAGCAGCCAAGAAGGCAGAGGCTCCTACGAGCAGTACTTC
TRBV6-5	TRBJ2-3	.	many	CASSYSPVDTQYF	TGTGCCAGCAGTTACTCCCCTGTAGATACGCAGTATTTT
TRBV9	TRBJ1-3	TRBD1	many	CASSGTGSGNTIYF	TGTGCCAGCAGCGGGACAGGTTCTGGAAACACCATATATTTT
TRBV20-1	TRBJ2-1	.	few	CSARNPKRESSYNEQFF	TGCAGTGCTAGAAACCCGAAGCGCGAAAGCTCCTACAATGAGCAGTTCTTC
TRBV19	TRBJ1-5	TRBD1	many	CATCTGDQPQHF	TGTGCCACCTGTACAGGGGATCAGCCCCAGCATTTT
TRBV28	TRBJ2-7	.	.	CASSLMVGHSYEQYF	TGTGCCAGCAGTTTAATGGTGGGTCACTCCTACGAGCAGTACTTC
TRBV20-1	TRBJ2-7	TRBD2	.	CSAFGSGLAGSYEQYF	TGCAGTGCCTTCGGGTCGGGACTAGCTGGCTCCTACGAGCAGTACTTC
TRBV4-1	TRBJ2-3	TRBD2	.	CASSQGGGVPDTQYF	TGCGCCAGCAGCCAGGGCGGGGGAGTCCCAGATACGCAGTATTTT
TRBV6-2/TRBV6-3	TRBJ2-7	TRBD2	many	CASTGTSVGWIPEQYF	TGTGCCAGCACGGGGACTAGCGTCGGTTGGATACCCGAGCAGTACTTC
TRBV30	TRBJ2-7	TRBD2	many	CAWSVVGLAGLGEQYF	TGTGCCTGGAGTGTAGTAGGACTAGCGGGACTTGGAGAGCAGTACTTC
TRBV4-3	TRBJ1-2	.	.	CASSQDPPLFDRVNYGYTF	TGCGCCAGCAGCCAAGATCCCCCCCTCTTTGACAGAGTCAACTATGGCTACACCTTC
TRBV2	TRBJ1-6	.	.	CASSVVTPYNSPLHF	TGTGCCAGCAGTGTGGTTACACCCTATAATTCACCCCTCCACTTT
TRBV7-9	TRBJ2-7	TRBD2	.	CASTRGVVYEQYF	TGTGCCAGCACCCGGGGGGTGGTCTACGAGCAGTACTTC